The clone carrying this TCR beta chain was counted once. As yet, its antigen is unknown. Germline CDR1 is MNHNY and CDR2 is SVGAGI (reference sequence). CDR3 length equals 15 residues. The germline V and J ends were trimmed by 7 bases and 2 bases, with 14 bases remaining between them. Though nominally healthy at sampling, donors likely had unrecorded immune exposures. This sample was taken from a study of cytomegalovirus exposure and HLA in healthy donors. Study overall: Earlier results showed 90 million to 120 million unique TCR beta sequences derived from approximately 170 million T cells.

PCR used 60 Vbeta primers and 13 Jbeta primers. Assay used: immunoSEQ multiplex PCR; TCRdb lists only in-frame clones, some missing. This sample has around 170,000 clones, with around 78% found just once. Findings and limits, study-wide: In an earlier analysis, about 87% or about 30%: the productive usage of most TCR beta V segments. At a 0.05 false discovery rate, a later analysis found approximately 17,000 TCR beta sequences to be associated with HLA alleles.

The receptor comes from a man between 18 and 29 years old in good health and CMV-seronegative. The sample was PBMCs. The chain combines TRBV6-6 with TRBJ2-2; D may be TRBD2 (6 bases). CDR3: CASTLGTRNTGELFF. For the CDR3, the DNA is TGTGCCAGCACCCTAGGGACTCGCAACACCGGGGAGCTGTTTTTT.